What follows are 19 T cell receptor beta chains derived from one specimen sequenced in a study of blood T cell repertoires in COVID-19. Assay: immunoSEQ multiplex PCR; the TCRdb copy retains only in-frame clones and omits some. The sample lists 150,000 or so clones; roughly nine tenths were seen once. Input material: peripheral blood. These receptors were obtained from a man between 18 and 35 years old with COVID-19, enrolled during active disease.

V is TRBV21-1 and J is TRBJ1-5; whether TRBD1, the table's D call, matches the DNA was not checked. TRBV21-1 has pseudogene status. The CDR3 has 15 residues. CDR3 bases: TGTGCCAGCAGCAAACCGGACAGTCTTTATCAGCCCCAGCATTTT. Protein sequence: CASSKPDSLYQPQHF.

A word on this clone: This CDR3 is also generated by other DNA sequences in the sample. V is TRBV5-1 and J is TRBJ2-7; 7 nucleotides match TRBD1. Losses at the gene ends were 4 bases for V and 0 bases for J; bases not matched to a gene: 7. This CDR3 is built from 15 residues. Germline V gene sequence: CDR1 SGHRS, CDR2 YFSETQ. The CDR3 region has the DNA TGCGCCAGCAGCCCAAGACAGGGAGCCTCCTACGAGCAGTACTTC. Its translation: CASSPRQGASYEQYF.

The chain is built from TRBV3-1 (or the pseudogene TRBV3-2) and TRBJ1-1; D is possibly TRBD1 (6 bases). The CDR3 extends over 15 amino acids. Germline CDR1 reads LGHDT; CDR2 reads YNNKEL (reference sequence). Trimming pared 1 base from V and 4 bases from J, leaving 13 bases between. CDR3 protein: CASSQGTASITEAFF. The CDR3 DNA is TGTGCCAGCAGCCAAGGGACAGCAAGTATCACTGAAGCTTTCTTT.

This chain uses TRBV6-2 or TRBV6-3 with TRBJ2-7; D call uncertain. Germline assignment: CDR1 MNHEY and CDR2 SVGEGT. The CDR3 runs to 13 residues. The ends were cut back, 2 bases at V and 2 bases at J, with 7 bases in the middle. The CDR3 here is CASSYGGTYEQYF. CDR3 nucleotide sequence: TGTGCCAGCAGTTACGGCGGTACCTACGAGCAGTACTTC.

V gene TRBV6-2 or TRBV6-3 combines with J gene TRBJ2-7; D is possibly TRBD1 (5 bases). V gave up 2 bases and J gave up 7 bases, with 27 bases separating them. CDR1 is MNHEY and CDR2 is SVGEGT in the germline V gene. The CDR3 loop spans 18 amino acids. CDR3: CASSYEIGHRITVTEQYF. CDR3 nucleotide sequence: TGTGCCAGCAGTTACGAAATTGGACATCGAATTACGGTTACGGAGCAGTACTTC.

This clone showed up just once. A read error may account for a junction end that differs from germline. The V call is TRBV5-6, the J call TRBJ2-5; D possibly corresponds to TRBD2 (5 bases). The CDR3 runs 13 residues. Germline CDR1 SGHDT, CDR2 YYEEEE. The CDR3 DNA reads TGTGCCAGCAGCTTGGCGGCACTAGAGGCCCAGTACTTC. Translated: CASSLAALEAQYF.

The chain joins TRBV28 to TRBJ1-4, with a tentative D call TRBD1 (5 bases). The CDR3 runs to 15 residues. Trimming removed 8 bases at V and 4 bases at J, with 17 bases between. Germline CDR1 reads MDHEN; CDR2 reads SYDVKM. CDR3 residues: CASGGIRADNEKLFF. In DNA, the CDR3 is TGTGCCAGCGGGGGGATCAGGGCGGATAATGAAAAACTGTTTTTT.

The V gene is TRBV27, the J gene TRBJ2-5; D call uncertain. The CDR3 is 14 amino acids. Trimming left V 5 bases short and J 1 base short, with 11 bases between. Germline loops: CDR1 MNHEY, CDR2 SMNVEV (reference sequence). The CDR3 nucleotides are TGTGCCAGCAGTCCCCAATGGGCCCAAGAGACCCAGTACTTC. This gives the protein CASSPQWAQETQYF.

This chain links TRBV29-1 with TRBJ2-1, with 7 bases matching TRBD2. Germline V gives CDR1 SQVTM, CDR2 ANQGSEA. This CDR3 contains 13 residues. V lost 8 bases, J lost 7 bases, and 11 bases stayed unmatched. CDR3 residues: CSPSAGARNEQFF. The CDR3 coding sequence is TGCAGCCCCAGCGCGGGAGCCAGGAATGAGCAGTTCTTC.

V usage is TRBV29-1 and J usage is TRBJ2-5; TRBD1 is a possible D gene (6 bases). This CDR3 has 12 amino acids. The V and J ends lost 5 bases and 4 bases respectively, with 11 bases between them. Germline loops: CDR1 SQVTM, CDR2 ANQGSEA. CDR3 nucleotides: TGCAGCGTTTGGGGGCTCCTAGAGACCCAGTACTTC. This gives the protein CSVWGLLETQYF.

The rearrangement joins TRBV14 to TRBJ2-5; D uncertain. This CDR3 spans 14 amino acids. CDR1 is SGHDN and CDR2 is FVKESK in the germline V gene. V shed 0 bases and J shed 3 bases, with 8 bases lying between them. The CDR3 bases are TGTGCCAGCAGCCAAGATTTGGGCGAAGAGACCCAGTACTTC. Translating gives CASSQDLGEETQYF.

V and J are TRBV28 and TRBJ2-2, with 8 bases matching TRBD2. Losses at the gene ends were 2 bases for V and 4 bases for J; bases not matched to a gene: 6. The CDR3 covers 16 residues. CDR1 is MDHEN, CDR2 SYDVKM, per germline. The CDR3 here is CASSLSRGRSTGELFF. Here the CDR3 DNA reads TGTGCCAGCAGTTTAAGTCGCGGGAGGAGCACCGGGGAGCTGTTTTTT.

This clone was counted once. In DNA, the CDR3 is TGTGCCTGGAGCAAGGGACAGTTTGAAAATCAGCCCCAGCATTTT. Translated: CAWSKGQFENQPQHF. The rearrangement uses TRBV30 and TRBJ1-5; 7 nucleotides align to TRBD1. The CDR3 contains 15 residues. Germline V gene lookup returns CDR1 GTSNPN and CDR2 SVGIG (reference sequence). The J segment lost 4 bases and the V segment lost 3 bases, leaving 9 bases of the junction unmatched.

This chain connects TRBV19 to TRBJ1-2, with D uncertain. Germline V lookup: CDR1 LNHDA, CDR2 SQIVND (reference sequence). This CDR3 contains 10 residues. The V and J ends lost 10 bases and 3 bases respectively, with 6 bases between them. This CDR3 is CATGDYGYTF. CDR3 nucleotides: TGTGCCACCGGGGACTATGGCTACACCTTC.

This clone was recorded once. V and J are TRBV10-1 and TRBJ2-7; 10 nucleotides line up with TRBD2. The CDR3 is 15 amino acids. The ends lost 6 bases at V and 1 base at J; junction bases unmatched: 6. Germline assignment: CDR1 WNHNN and CDR2 SYGVQD (reference sequence). CDR3 coding DNA: TGCGCCAGCAGCCGGACTAGCGGAGGGTCCTACGAGCAGTACTTC. It translates to CASSRTSGGSYEQYF.

The CDR3 spells CASSSEGAETQYF. Written as DNA, the CDR3 is TGTGCCAGCAGTTCTGAGGGGGCCGAGACCCAGTACTTC. The chain joins TRBV27 to TRBJ2-5; 7 bases align to TRBD1. The germline V gene encodes CDR1 MNHEY and CDR2 SMNVEV (reference sequence). There are 13 residues in the CDR3. J lost 5 bases, V lost 4 bases, and 4 bases had no gene match.

J is TRBJ2-1 and V is TRBV6-6; D gene ambiguous. This CDR3 is 12 amino acids long. V was shortened by 2 bases and J by 9 bases, with 8 bases between the two germline ends. Germline CDR1 MNHNY, CDR2 SVGAGI (reference sequence). The CDR3 here is CASSYGPFEQFF. The CDR3 bases are TGTGCCAGCAGTTACGGGCCGTTTGAGCAGTTCTTC.

A few counts support this clone. V usage is TRBV10-3 and J usage is TRBJ1-1, with 8 bases aligning to TRBD1. There are 14 residues in the CDR3. The junction had 3 bases not matched to a gene; V was cut back by 0 bases and J by 6 bases. CDR1 and CDR2 from the germline V gene are ENHRY and SYGVKD. The CDR3 bases are TGTGCCATCAGTGAGTCGGTCAGGGGGCCTGAAGCTTTCTTT. Translating it yields CAISESVRGPEAFF.

J is TRBJ1-5 and V is TRBV15; D is unresolved. Germline assignment: CDR1 LNHNV and CDR2 YYDKDF (reference sequence). V dropped 8 bases and J dropped 3 bases, with 11 bases sitting between them. CDR3 length: 13 amino acids. Here the CDR3 DNA reads TGTGCCACCCAAAAAGGACTCAATCAGCCCCAGCATTTT. Its protein is CATQKGLNQPQHF.